These T cell receptor beta chains were read from a single sample in a study of radiation and T cells in renal cell carcinoma. Clones were sequenced by immunoSEQ multiplex PCR, and TCRdb holds only the in-frame ones, with some missing. This table holds roughly 130,000 clones, 70% to 90% found once. This sample comprised blood, obtained from a patient whose treatment included radiotherapy and nephrectomy. Source of these receptors: a woman aged 45-65 years with renal cell carcinoma. The CDR3 runs from the conserved cysteine through the conserved F or W. D genes are given only for firm matches. Some rows mark clone size as missing; the rest say once, few, many or name a class of expanded clone.

CDR3 DNA: TGTGCCAGCAACGAGGGGAGGGTCACTGAAGCTTTCTTT
CDR3 protein: CASNEGRVTEAFF
clone size: -
J gene: TRBJ1-1
D gene: -
V gene: TRBV6-5

CDR3 DNA: TGTGCCAGCTCATTCGACGGGATCCAAGAGACCCAGTACTTC
CDR3 protein: CASSFDGIQETQYF
clone size: once
J gene: TRBJ2-5
D gene: -
V gene: TRBV18

CDR3 DNA: TGTGCCAGCAGCCCGGACAGGGAGGGAATGAACACTGAAGCTTTCTTT
CDR3 protein: CASSPDREGMNTEAFF
clone size: -
J gene: TRBJ1-1
D gene: TRBD1
V gene: TRBV5-4

CDR3 DNA: TGCGCCAGCAGCTTTCTAGGACTAGCGGCAAGCAATGAGCAGTTCTTC
CDR3 protein: CASSFLGLAASNEQFF
clone size: -
J gene: TRBJ2-1
D gene: TRBD2
V gene: TRBV5-1

CDR3 DNA: TGTGCCAGTAGTATAGGGGGACAGAACTATGGCTACACCTTC
CDR3 protein: CASSIGGQNYGYTF
clone size: -
J gene: TRBJ1-2
D gene: TRBD1
V gene: TRBV19

CDR3 DNA: TGTGCCAGCAGCTTCTTGGCAGGATTCTCCTACAATGAGCAGTTCTTC
CDR3 protein: CASSFLAGFSYNEQFF
clone size: -
J gene: TRBJ2-1
D gene: -
V gene: TRBV5-5

CDR3 DNA: TGTGCCAGCAGCCCATGGGTAGGACAGCTTGAAGCTTTCTTT
CDR3 protein: CASSPWVGQLEAFF
clone size: -
J gene: TRBJ1-1
D gene: -
V gene: TRBV11-2

CDR3 DNA: TGTGCCAGCAGCCAAGTCAGGGAGGCGAGCACTGAAGCTTTCTTT
CDR3 protein: CASSQVREASTEAFF
clone size: once
J gene: TRBJ1-1
D gene: -
V gene: TRBV5-4

CDR3 DNA: TGTGCCAGTAGTGAGGGGGTGGAAAGCAATCAGCCCCAGCATTTT
CDR3 protein: CASSEGVESNQPQHF
clone size: -
J gene: TRBJ1-5
D gene: -
V gene: TRBV19

CDR3 DNA: TGTGCCAGCAGCCCCGACAGGAGGGGTGAAGCTTTCTTT
CDR3 protein: CASSPDRRGEAFF
clone size: -
J gene: TRBJ1-1
D gene: -
V gene: TRBV7-2

CDR3 DNA: TGTGCCAGCAGCCGAACAGGCATCTCCTACGAGCAGTACTTC
CDR3 protein: CASSRTGISYEQYF
clone size: -
J gene: TRBJ2-7
D gene: -
V gene: TRBV6-5

CDR3 DNA: TGTGCCAGCACTCAGGGATCCTATAATTCACCCCTCCACTTT
CDR3 protein: CASTQGSYNSPLHF
clone size: -
J gene: TRBJ1-6
D gene: -
V gene: TRBV18

CDR3 DNA: TGTGCCAGCAGTTACTCGTTTGGACAGGGGGATGGCTACACCTTC
CDR3 protein: CASSYSFGQGDGYTF
clone size: -
J gene: TRBJ1-2
D gene: TRBD1
V gene: TRBV6-5

CDR3 DNA: TGCGCCAGCAGCCAAGATCCTGAAGCGGGGGACCTCACAGATACGCAGTATTTT
CDR3 protein: CASSQDPEAGDLTDTQYF
clone size: -
J gene: TRBJ2-3
D gene: TRBD2
V gene: TRBV4-1

CDR3 DNA: TGTGCCAGCAGCTTTGGGAACAACAAAGAGACCCAGTACTTC
CDR3 protein: CASSFGNNKETQYF
clone size: -
J gene: TRBJ2-5
D gene: -
V gene: TRBV7-2

CDR3 DNA: TGCGCCAGCAGCTTACCGGGACTAGCCTCTGAGCAGTACTTC
CDR3 protein: CASSLPGLASEQYF
clone size: -
J gene: TRBJ2-7
D gene: TRBD2
V gene: TRBV4-1

CDR3 DNA: TGTGCCAGCAGCTTGGGCGGGGGTGGCTACACCTTC
CDR3 protein: CASSLGGGGYTF
clone size: once
J gene: TRBJ1-2
D gene: -
V gene: TRBV5-6